This T cell receptor beta chain was recorded in a study of blood T cell repertoires in COVID-19. As for the study in general: The cDNA or gDNA used as material had been derived from T cells, B-cell-depleted T cells, or PBMCs.

Per the germline V gene, CDR1 is MNHEY and CDR2 is SMNVEV (reference sequence). The CDR3 sequence is 16 residues long. J gave up 0 bases and V 5 bases, and 6 bases lay outside the gene matches. Data came from immunoSEQ multiplex PCR; TCRdb stores just in-frame clones and leaves some out. The table has around 300,000 clones, roughly 90% seen once. The rearrangement joins TRBV27 to TRBJ2-3; 9 bases match TRBD2. This clonotype was sampled from a woman aged 25 to 39 with COVID-19, enrolled during active disease. Sequencing input: peripheral blood. The CDR3 DNA reads as TGTGCCAGCAGTCCCCGACTAGCGGCTAGCACAGATACGCAGTATTTT. Translation: CASSPRLAASTDTQYF.